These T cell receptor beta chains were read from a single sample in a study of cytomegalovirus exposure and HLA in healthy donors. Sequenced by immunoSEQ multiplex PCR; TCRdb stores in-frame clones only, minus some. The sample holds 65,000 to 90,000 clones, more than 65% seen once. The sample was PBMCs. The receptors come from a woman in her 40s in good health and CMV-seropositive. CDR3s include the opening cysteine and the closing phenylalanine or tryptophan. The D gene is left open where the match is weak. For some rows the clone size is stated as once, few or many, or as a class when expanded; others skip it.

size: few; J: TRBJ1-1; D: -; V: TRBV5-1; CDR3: CASSSTTSIKGTEAFF; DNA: TGCGCCAGCAGCTCAACGACAAGTATTAAGGGGACTGAAGCTTTCTTT
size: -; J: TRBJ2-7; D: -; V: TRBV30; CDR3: CAWKGRGTRYEQYF; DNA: TGTGCCTGGAAGGGTAGGGGGACGAGGTACGAGCAGTACTTC
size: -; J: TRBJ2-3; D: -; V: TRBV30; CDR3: CAWSSPTDTQYF; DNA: TGTGCCTGGAGTTCCCCAACAGATACGCAGTATTTT
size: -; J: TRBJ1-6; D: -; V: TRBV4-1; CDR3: CASSQEPGPPLHF; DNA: TGCGCCAGCAGCCAAGAACCAGGGCCACCCCTCCACTTT
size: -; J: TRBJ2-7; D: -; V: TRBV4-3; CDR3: CASSQVTEISYEQYF; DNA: TGCGCCAGCAGCCAAGTCACTGAAATCTCCTACGAGCAGTACTTC
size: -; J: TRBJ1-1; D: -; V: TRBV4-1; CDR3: CASSQAQSRNTEAFF; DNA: TGCGCCAGCAGCCAAGCACAGTCCAGGAACACTGAAGCTTTCTTT
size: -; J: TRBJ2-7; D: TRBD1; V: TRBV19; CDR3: CASRGVRTGAYGEQYF; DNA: TGTGCCAGTAGGGGGGTTCGGACAGGAGCCTACGGCGAGCAGTACTTC
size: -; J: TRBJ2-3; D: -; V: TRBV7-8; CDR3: CASSPLAGRGSDTQYF; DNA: TGTGCCAGCAGCCCCCTGGCGGGACGTGGGTCAGATACGCAGTATTTT
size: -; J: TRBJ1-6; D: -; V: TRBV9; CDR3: CASSAGSSPLHF; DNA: TGTGCCAGCAGCGCCGGGAGTTCACCCCTCCACTTT
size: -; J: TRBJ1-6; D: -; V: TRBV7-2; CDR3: CASRQISYNSPLHF; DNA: TGTGCCAGCAGACAGATCTCCTATAATTCACCCCTCCACTTT
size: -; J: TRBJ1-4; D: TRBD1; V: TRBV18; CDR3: CASSPTGAEEKLFF; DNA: TGTGCCAGCTCACCAACAGGGGCTGAGGAAAAACTGTTTTTT
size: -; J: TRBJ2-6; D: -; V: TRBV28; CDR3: CASSLRLTGANVLTF; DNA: TGTGCCAGCAGTTTGCGTCTAACTGGGGCCAACGTCCTGACTTTC
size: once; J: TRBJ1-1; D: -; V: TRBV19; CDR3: CASSIGQNTEAFF; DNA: TGTGCCAGTAGTATAGGTCAGAACACTGAAGCTTTCTTT
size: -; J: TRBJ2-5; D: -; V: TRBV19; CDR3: CASSIGGSQETQYF; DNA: TGTGCCAGTAGTATAGGGGGCTCCCAAGAGACCCAGTACTTC
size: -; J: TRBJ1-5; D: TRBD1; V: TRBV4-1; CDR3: CASSRWDRESQPQHF; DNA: TGCGCCAGCAGCCGCTGGGACAGGGAGAGTCAGCCCCAGCATTTT
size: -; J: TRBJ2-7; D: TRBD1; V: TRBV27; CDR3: CASSPLGRTGGLEEQYF; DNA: TGTGCCAGCAGCCCCCTCGGCCGGACAGGGGGCCTAGAAGAGCAGTACTTC
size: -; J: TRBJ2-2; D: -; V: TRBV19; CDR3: CASSIGGSGNTGELFF; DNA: TGTGCCAGTAGTATAGGAGGGTCGGGTAACACCGGGGAGCTGTTTTTT
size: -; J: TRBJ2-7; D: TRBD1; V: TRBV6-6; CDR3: CASIGGQGTYEQYF; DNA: TGTGCCAGCATTGGGGGACAGGGGACCTACGAGCAGTACTTC
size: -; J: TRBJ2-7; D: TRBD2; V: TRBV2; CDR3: CASTRLAGVSYEQYF; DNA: TGTGCCAGCACCAGACTAGCGGGAGTCTCCTACGAGCAGTACTTC
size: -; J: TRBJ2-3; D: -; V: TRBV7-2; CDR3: CASSLARGADTQYF; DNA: TGTGCCAGCAGCTTAGCTCGGGGAGCAGATACGCAGTATTTT
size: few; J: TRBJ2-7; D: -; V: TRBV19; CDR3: CASSIFGRQYEQYF; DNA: TGTGCCAGTAGTATTTTCGGCCGACAATACGAGCAGTACTTC
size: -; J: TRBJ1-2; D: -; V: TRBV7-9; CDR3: CASSLTGTNYGYTF; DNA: TGTGCCAGCAGCTTAACAGGGACTAACTATGGCTACACCTTC
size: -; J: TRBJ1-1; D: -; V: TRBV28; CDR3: CASSLGPGTEAFF; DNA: TGTGCCAGCAGTTTGGGGCCAGGGACTGAAGCTTTCTTT
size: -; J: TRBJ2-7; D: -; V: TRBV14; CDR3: CASSRVFEPYEQYF; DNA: TGTGCCAGCAGCCGAGTCTTTGAGCCCTACGAGCAGTACTTC
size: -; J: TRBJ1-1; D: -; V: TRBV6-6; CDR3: CATVRSTEAFF; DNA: TGTGCCACGGTCCGGAGCACTGAAGCTTTCTTT
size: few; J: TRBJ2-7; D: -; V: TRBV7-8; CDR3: CASSLALGRTTYEQYF; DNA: TGTGCCAGCAGCTTAGCGCTGGGCAGAACCACCTACGAGCAGTACTTC
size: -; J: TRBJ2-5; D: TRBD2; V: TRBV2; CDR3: CASSGTSGRWETQYF; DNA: TGTGCCAGTAGCGGGACTAGCGGGAGATGGGAGACCCAGTACTTC
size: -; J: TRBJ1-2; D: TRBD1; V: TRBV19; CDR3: CASKRDRGGHYGYTF; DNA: TGTGCCAGTAAAAGGGACAGGGGAGGCCACTATGGCTACACCTTC
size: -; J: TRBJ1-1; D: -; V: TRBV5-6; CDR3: CASSLGENTEAFF; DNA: TGTGCCAGCAGCTTGGGAGAGAACACTGAAGCTTTCTTT
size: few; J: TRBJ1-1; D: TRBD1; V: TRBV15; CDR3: CATSRGTGTHTEAFF; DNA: TGTGCCACCAGCAGAGGGACAGGGACCCACACTGAAGCTTTCTTT
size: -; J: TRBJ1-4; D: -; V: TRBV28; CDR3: CASRSGATNEKLFF; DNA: TGTGCCAGCCGAAGCGGAGCAACTAATGAAAAACTGTTTTTT
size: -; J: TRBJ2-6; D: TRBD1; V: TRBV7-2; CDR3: CASSLDRAGANVLTF; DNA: TGTGCCAGCAGCCTGGACAGGGCTGGGGCCAACGTCCTGACTTTC
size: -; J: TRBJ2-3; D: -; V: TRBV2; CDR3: CASLQGEVDTQYF; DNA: TGTGCCAGCTTGCAGGGGGAGGTAGATACGCAGTATTTT
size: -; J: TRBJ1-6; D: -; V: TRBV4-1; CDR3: CASSQETTALLPLHF; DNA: TGCGCCAGCAGCCAAGAAACGACAGCCCTCCTCCCCCTCCACTTT
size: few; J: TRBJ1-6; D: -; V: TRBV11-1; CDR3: CASSLELNNSPLHF; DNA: TGTGCCAGCAGCTTAGAACTTAACAATTCACCCCTCCACTTT
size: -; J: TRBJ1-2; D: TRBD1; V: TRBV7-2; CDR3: CASSLIGGNGYTF; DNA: TGTGCCAGCAGCTTAATAGGGGGCAATGGCTACACCTTC
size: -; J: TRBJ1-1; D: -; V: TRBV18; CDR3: CASSPTMTEAFF; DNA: TGTGCCAGCTCACCTACAATGACTGAAGCTTTCTTT
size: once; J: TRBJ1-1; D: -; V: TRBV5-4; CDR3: CASSFSGSHEAFF; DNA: TGTGCCAGCAGCTTCTCAGGCAGCCATGAAGCTTTCTTT
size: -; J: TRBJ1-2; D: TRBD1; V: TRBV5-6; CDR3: CASSLGQGVTGYTF; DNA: TGTGCCAGCAGCTTGGGACAGGGGGTGACGGGATACACCTTC
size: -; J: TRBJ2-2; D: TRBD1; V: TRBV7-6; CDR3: CASSVGQGNTGELFF; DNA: TGTGCCAGCAGCGTGGGACAGGGAAACACCGGGGAGCTGTTTTTT
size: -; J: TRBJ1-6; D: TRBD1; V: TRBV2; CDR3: CASSERGRRSSSPLHF; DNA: TGTGCCAGCAGTGAGAGGGGGCGGAGGTCGTCTTCACCCCTCCACTTT
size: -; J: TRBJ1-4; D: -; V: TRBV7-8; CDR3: CASSRTGGGSNKVEKLFF; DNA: TGTGCCAGCAGCCGAACCGGGGGTGGGTCAAACAAGGTTGAAAAACTGTTTTTT
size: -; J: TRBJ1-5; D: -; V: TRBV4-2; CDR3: CASSQVGGNQPQHF; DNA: TGTGCCAGCAGCCAAGTAGGGGGTAATCAGCCCCAGCATTTT
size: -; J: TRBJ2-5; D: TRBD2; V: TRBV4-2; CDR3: CASSQDTSGGETQYF; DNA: TGTGCCAGCAGCCAAGATACCAGCGGGGGAGAGACCCAGTACTTC
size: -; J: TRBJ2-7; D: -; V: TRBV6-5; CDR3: CASSYSVQVMGYEQYF; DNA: TGTGCCAGCAGTTACTCGGTACAGGTTATGGGCTACGAGCAGTACTTC
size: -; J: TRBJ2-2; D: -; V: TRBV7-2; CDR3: CASSYGLQIAGELFF; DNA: TGTGCCAGCAGCTACGGACTCCAAATAGCCGGGGAGCTGTTTTTT
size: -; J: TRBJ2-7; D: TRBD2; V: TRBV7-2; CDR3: CASSLEGLAGLEQYF; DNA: TGTGCCAGCAGCTTGGAGGGACTAGCGGGGCTTGAGCAGTACTTC
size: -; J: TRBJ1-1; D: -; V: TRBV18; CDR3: CASSPRRQMNTEAFF; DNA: TGTGCCAGCTCACCACGGAGACAGATGAACACTGAAGCTTTCTTT
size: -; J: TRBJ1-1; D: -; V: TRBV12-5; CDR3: CASAMSGEAFF; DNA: TGTGCTAGTGCCATGTCAGGTGAGGCTTTCTTT
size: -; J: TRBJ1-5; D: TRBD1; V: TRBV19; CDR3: CASRKTGQVPTQPQHF; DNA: TGTGCCAGTAGGAAAACAGGACAGGTCCCCACTCAGCCCCAGCATTTT
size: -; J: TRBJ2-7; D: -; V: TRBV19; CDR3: CASRPQLASYEQYF; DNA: TGTGCCAGTCGCCCCCAGCTAGCGAGCTACGAGCAGTACTTC
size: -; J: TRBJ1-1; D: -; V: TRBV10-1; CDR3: CASSVGQLNTEAFF; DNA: TGCGCCAGCAGTGTGGGACAACTGAACACTGAAGCTTTCTTT
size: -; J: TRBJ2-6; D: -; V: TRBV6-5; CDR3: CASSTASGANVLTF; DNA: TGTGCCAGCAGTACAGCCTCTGGGGCCAACGTCCTGACTTTC
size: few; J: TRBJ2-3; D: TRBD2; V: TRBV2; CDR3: CATKSTSGTDTQYF; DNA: TGTGCCACAAAATCGACTAGCGGCACAGATACGCAGTATTTT
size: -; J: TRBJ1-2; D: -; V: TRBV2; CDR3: CCGRRNSGYGYTF; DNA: TGTTGCGGTCGACGGAATTCGGGGTATGGCTACACCTTC
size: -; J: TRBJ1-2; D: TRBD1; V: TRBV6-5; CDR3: CASSFDRAPYGYTF; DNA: TGTGCCAGCAGTTTCGACAGGGCACCCTATGGCTACACCTTC
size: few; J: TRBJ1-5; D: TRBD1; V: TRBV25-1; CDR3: CASSGQGSRQPQHF; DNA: TGTGCCAGCAGTGGACAGGGATCGCGACAGCCCCAGCATTTT